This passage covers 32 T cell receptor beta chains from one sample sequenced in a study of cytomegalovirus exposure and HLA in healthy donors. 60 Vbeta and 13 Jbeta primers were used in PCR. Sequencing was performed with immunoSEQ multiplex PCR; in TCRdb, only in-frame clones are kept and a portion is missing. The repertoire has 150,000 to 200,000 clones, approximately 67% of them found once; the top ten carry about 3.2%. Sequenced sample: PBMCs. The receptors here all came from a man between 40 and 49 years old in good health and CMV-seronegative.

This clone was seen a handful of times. Here the CDR3 reads CASSWATGEGQPQHF. The CDR3 bases are TGTGCCAGCAGTTGGGCTACAGGGGAAGGTCAGCCCCAGCATTTT. This chain connects TRBV6-1 to TRBJ1-5; 7 positions agree with TRBD1. Germline V gives CDR1 MNHNS, CDR2 SASEGT. Germline trimming cut 5 bases from V and 6 bases from J; bases unmatched to any gene: 10. This CDR3 is 15 amino acids long.

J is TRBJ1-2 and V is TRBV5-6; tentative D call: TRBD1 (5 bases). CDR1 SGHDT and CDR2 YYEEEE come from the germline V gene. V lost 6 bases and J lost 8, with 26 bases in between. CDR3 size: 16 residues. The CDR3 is CASTLGGEDWYGGYTF. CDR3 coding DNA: TGTGCCAGCACCCTGGGGGGGGAGGACTGGTACGGAGGCTACACCTTC.

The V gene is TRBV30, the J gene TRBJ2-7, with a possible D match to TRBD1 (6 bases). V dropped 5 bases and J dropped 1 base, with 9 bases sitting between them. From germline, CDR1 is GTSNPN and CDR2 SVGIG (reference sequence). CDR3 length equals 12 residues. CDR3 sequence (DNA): TGTGCCTGGGATGACAGGTCCTACGAGCAGTACTTC. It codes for CAWDDRSYEQYF.

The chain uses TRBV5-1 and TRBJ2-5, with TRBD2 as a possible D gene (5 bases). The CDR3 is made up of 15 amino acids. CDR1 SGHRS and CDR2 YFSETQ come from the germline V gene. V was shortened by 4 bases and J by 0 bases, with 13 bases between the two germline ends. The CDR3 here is CASSEGTPYQETQYF. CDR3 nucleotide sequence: TGCGCCAGCAGCGAGGGTACCCCATACCAAGAGACCCAGTACTTC.

The CDR3 here is CASSHDRMNTGELFF. DNA of the CDR3: TGTGCCAGCAGTCACGACAGGATGAACACCGGGGAGCTGTTTTTT. The chain recombines TRBV6-5 with TRBJ2-2, with a weak D call TRBD1 (6 bases). V was cut by 5 bases and J by 1 base, with 11 bases left in between. Germline values: CDR1 MNHEY, CDR2 SVGAGI. This CDR3 spans 15 amino acids.

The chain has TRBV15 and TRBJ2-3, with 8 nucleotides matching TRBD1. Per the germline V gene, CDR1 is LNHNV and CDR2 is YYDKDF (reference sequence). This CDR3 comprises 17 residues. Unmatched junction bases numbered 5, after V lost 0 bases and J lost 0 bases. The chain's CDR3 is CATSRDQGAASTDTQYF. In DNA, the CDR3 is TGTGCCACCAGCAGAGATCAGGGGGCGGCTAGCACAGATACGCAGTATTTT.

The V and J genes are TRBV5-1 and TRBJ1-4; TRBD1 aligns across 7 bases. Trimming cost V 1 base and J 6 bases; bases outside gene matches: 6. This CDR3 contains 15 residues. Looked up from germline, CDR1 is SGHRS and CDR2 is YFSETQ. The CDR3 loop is CASSLSTGVDEKLFF. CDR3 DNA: TGCGCCAGCAGCTTGTCCACAGGGGTTGATGAAAAACTGTTTTTT.

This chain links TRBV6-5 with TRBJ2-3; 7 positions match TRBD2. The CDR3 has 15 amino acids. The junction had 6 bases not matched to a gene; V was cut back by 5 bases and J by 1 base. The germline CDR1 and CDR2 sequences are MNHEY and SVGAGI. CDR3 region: CASSAGGRRTDTQYF. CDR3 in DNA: TGTGCCAGCAGTGCCGGCGGGAGACGCACAGATACGCAGTATTTT.

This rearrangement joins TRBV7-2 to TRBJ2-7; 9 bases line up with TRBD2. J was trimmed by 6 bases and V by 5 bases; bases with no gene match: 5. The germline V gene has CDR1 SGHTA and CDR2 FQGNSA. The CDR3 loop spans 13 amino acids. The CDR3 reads CASSPTSGSEQYF. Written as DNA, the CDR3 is TGTGCCAGCAGCCCAACTAGCGGGTCCGAGCAGTACTTC.

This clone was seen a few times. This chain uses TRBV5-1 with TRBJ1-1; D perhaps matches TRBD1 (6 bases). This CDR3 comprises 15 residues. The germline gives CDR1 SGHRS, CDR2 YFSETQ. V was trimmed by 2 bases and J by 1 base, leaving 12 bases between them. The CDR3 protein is CASSLQGLRNTEAFF. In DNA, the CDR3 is TGCGCCAGCAGCTTACAGGGACTACGGAACACTGAAGCTTTCTTT.

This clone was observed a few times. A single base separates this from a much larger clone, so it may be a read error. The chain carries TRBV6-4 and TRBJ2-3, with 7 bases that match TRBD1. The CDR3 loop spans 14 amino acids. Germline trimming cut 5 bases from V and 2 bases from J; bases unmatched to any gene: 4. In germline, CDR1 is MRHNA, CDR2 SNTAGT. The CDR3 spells CASSLTGTTDTQYF. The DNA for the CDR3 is TGTGCCAGCAGTTTGACAGGGACCACAGATACGCAGTATTTT.

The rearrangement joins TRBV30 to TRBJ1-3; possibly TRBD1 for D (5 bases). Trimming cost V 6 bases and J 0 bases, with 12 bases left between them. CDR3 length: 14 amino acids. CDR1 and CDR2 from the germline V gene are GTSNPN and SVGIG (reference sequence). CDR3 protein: CACLTDSSGNTIYF. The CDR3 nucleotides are TGTGCCTGCTTGACAGATTCCTCTGGAAACACCATATATTTT.

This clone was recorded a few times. DNA for the CDR3: TGTGCCAGCAGTGAAATGACAGGGTACACCTACGAGCAGTACTTC. Translated, it gives CASSEMTGYTYEQYF. The chain combines TRBV6-1 with TRBJ2-7; 7 nucleotides line up with TRBD1. The CDR3 spans 15 residues. The V gene's germline CDR1 is MNHNS and CDR2 SASEGT. The V segment lost 2 bases and the J segment 2 bases; nucleotides outside the gene matches: 6.

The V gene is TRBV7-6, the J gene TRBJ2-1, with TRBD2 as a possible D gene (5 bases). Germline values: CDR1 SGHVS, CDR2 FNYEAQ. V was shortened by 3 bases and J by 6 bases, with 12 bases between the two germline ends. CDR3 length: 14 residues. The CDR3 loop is CASSFNTDSNEQFF. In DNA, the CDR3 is TGTGCCAGCAGCTTCAACACGGACTCCAATGAGCAGTTCTTC.

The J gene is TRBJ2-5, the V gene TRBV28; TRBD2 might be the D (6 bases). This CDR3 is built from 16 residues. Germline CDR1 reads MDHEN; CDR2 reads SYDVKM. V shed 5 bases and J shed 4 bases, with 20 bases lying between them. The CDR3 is CASSPAGRVGGETQYF. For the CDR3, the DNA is TGTGCCAGCAGTCCCGCGGGTAGGGTCGGGGGAGAGACCCAGTACTTC.

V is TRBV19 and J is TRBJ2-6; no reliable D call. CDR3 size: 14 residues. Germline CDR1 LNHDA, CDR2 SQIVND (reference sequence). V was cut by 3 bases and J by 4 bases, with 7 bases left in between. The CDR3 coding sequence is TGTGCCAGTAGTATCTCTGTGGGGGCCAACGTCCTGACTTTC. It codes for CASSISVGANVLTF.

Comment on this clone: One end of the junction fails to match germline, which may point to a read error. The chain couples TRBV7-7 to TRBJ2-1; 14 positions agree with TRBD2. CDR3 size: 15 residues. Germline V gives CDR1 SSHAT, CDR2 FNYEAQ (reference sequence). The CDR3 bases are TGTGCTAGCAGCTTGACTAGCGGGAGGGGCAATGAGCAGTTCTTC. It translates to CASSLTSGRGNEQFF.

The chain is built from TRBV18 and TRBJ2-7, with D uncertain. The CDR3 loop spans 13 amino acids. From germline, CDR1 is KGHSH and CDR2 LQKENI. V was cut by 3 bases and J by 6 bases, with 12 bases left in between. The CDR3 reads CASSPSAPGEQYF. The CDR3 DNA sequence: TGTGCCAGCTCACCCTCAGCACCAGGCGAGCAGTACTTC. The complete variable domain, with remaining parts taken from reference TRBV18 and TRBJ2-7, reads NAGVMQNPRHLVRRRGQEARLRCSPMKGHSHVYWYRQLPEEGLKFMVYLQKENIIDESGMPKERFSAEFPKEGPSILRIQQVVRGDSAAYFCASSPSAPGEQYFGPGTRLTVT.

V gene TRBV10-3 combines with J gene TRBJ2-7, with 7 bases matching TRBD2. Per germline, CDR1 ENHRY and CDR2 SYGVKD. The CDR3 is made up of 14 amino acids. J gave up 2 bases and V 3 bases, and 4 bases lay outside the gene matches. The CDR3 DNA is TGTGCCATCAGTGATGGCGGGGGAACCTACGAGCAGTACTTC. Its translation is CAISDGGGTYEQYF.

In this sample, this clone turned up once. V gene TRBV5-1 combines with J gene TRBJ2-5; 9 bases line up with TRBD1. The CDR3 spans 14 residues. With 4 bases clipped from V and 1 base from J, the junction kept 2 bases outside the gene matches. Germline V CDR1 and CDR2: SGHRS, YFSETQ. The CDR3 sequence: CASSPDRGQETQYF. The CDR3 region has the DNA TGCGCCAGCAGCCCGGACAGGGGCCAAGAGACCCAGTACTTC.

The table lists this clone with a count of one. The CDR3 here is CASSVGQGIGNTIYF. Written as DNA, the CDR3 is TGTGCCAGCAGTGTAGGACAGGGGATTGGAAACACCATATATTTT. V gene TRBV6-1 combines with J gene TRBJ1-3, with 9 bases that match TRBD1. Germline V gene lookup returns CDR1 MNHNS and CDR2 SASEGT. The CDR3 covers 15 residues. Trimming at V came to 4 bases and at J to 3 bases, leaving 4 bases not matched to a gene.

In DNA, the CDR3 is TGTGCCAGCAGTTATGGGGACAGCTATGGCTACACCTTC. It codes for CASSYGDSYGYTF. The chain links TRBV27 to TRBJ1-2, with TRBD1 matching 7 bases. The germline V gene encodes CDR1 MNHEY and CDR2 SMNVEV (reference sequence). The CDR3 loop spans 13 amino acids. Trimming cost V 4 bases and J 4 bases; bases outside gene matches: 3.

The CDR3 nucleotides are TGTGCCAGCAGCCAGACTAGCGGGAGCTACGAGCAGTACTTC. It encodes CASSQTSGSYEQYF. The V and J genes are TRBV7-6 and TRBJ2-7; TRBD2 matches 12 bases. Germline V lookup: CDR1 SGHVS, CDR2 FNYEAQ. The CDR3 runs 14 residues. J lost 3 bases, V lost 5 bases, and 2 bases had no gene match.

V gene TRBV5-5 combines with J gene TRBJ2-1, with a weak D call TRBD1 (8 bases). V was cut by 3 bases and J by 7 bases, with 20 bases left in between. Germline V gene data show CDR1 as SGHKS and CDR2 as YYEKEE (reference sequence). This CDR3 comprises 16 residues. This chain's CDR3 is CASSSRDRGGLNEQFF. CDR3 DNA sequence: TGTGCCAGCAGCTCTCGCGACAGGGGAGGGTTGAATGAGCAGTTCTTC.

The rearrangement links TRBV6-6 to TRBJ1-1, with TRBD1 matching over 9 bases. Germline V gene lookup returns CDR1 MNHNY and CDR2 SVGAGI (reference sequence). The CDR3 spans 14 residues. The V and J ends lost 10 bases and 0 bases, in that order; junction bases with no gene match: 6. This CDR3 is CATNRGLLNTEAFF. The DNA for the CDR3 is TGTGCCACGAACAGGGGGCTTCTGAACACTGAAGCTTTCTTT.

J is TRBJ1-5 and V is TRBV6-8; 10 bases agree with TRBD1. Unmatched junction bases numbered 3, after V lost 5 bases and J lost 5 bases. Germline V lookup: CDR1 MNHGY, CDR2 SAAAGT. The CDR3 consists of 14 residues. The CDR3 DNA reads TGTGCCAGCAGTCACGGGACAGGGGATCAGCCCCAGCATTTT. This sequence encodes CASSHGTGDQPQHF.

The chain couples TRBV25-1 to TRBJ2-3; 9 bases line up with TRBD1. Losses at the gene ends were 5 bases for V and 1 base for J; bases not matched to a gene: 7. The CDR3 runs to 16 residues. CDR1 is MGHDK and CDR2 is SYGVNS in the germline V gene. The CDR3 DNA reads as TGTGCCAGCAGTATAGACAGGACAGGGGGCACAGATACGCAGTATTTT. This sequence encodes CASSIDRTGGTDTQYF.

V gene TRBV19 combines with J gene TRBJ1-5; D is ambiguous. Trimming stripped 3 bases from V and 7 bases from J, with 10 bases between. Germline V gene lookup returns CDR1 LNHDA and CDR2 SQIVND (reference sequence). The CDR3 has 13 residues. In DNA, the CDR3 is TGTGCCAGTAGTATGTCGGAGAAGCAGCCCCAGCATTTT. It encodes CASSMSEKQPQHF.

CDR3 protein: CASSILSSTDTQYF. As DNA, the CDR3 is TGTGCCAGTAGTATTTTATCGAGCACAGATACGCAGTATTTT. The chain combines TRBV19 with TRBJ2-3; no firm D call. CDR3 size: 14 residues. The germline V gene has CDR1 LNHDA and CDR2 SQIVND (reference sequence). The V and J ends lost 3 bases and 0 bases respectively, with 7 bases between them.

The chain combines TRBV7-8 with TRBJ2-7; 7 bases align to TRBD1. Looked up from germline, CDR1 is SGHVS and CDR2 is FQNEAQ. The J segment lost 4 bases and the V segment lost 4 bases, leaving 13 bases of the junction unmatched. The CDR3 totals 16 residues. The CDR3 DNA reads TGTGCCAGCAGCTCTACCGGGACAGATTATTTTTACGAGCAGTACTTC. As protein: CASSSTGTDYFYEQYF.

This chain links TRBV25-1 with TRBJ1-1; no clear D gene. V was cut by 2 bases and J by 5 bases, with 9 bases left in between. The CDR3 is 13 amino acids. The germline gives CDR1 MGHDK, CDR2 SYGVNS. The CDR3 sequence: CASSERRGTEAFF. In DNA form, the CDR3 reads TGTGCCAGCAGTGAACGACGAGGGACTGAAGCTTTCTTT.

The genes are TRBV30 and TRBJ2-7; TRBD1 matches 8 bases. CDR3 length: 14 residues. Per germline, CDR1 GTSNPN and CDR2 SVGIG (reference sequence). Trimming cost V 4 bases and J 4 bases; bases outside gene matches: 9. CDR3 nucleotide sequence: TGTGCCTGGAATGACAGGGGCTGGGGTTACGAGCAGTACTTC. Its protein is CAWNDRGWGYEQYF.